This is a list of T cell receptor beta chains from one sample in a study of T cell changes during pregnancy in multiple sclerosis. Sequencing used immunoSEQ multiplex PCR; TCRdb keeps in-frame clones, though not all of them. The data contain 45,000 to 55,000 clones, 80% to 95% of them singletons. This specimen consisted of peripheral blood, obtained after pregnancy. The receptors here all came from a female donor with multiple sclerosis, enrolled in a pregnancy study. The CDR3 runs from the conserved cysteine through the conserved F or W. The order of the fields is D gene, J gene, clone size, V gene, CDR3 protein, CDR3 DNA. A D gene is named only where the DNA matches it firmly. Size is stated for part of the rows, as once, few or many counts, or as a class when the clone is expanded.

D gene: TRBD2; J gene: TRBJ2-5; clone size: .; V gene: TRBV30; CDR3 protein: CAWQPGLAGVRETQYF; CDR3 DNA: TGTGCCTGGCAGCCGGGACTAGCGGGGGTTCGGGAGACCCAGTACTTC
D gene: .; J gene: TRBJ1-2; clone size: once; V gene: TRBV7-3; CDR3 protein: CASSFDSFGGYGYTF; CDR3 DNA: TGTGCCAGCAGCTTCGACTCTTTCGGGGGCTATGGCTACACCTTC
D gene: .; J gene: TRBJ1-5; clone size: .; V gene: TRBV4-2; CDR3 protein: CASSPESGYQPQHF; CDR3 DNA: TGTGCCAGCAGCCCGGAATCGGGATATCAGCCCCAGCATTTT
D gene: .; J gene: TRBJ2-7; clone size: .; V gene: TRBV9; CDR3 protein: CASSVDEAEQYF; CDR3 DNA: TGTGCCAGCAGCGTAGATGAGGCCGAGCAGTACTTC
D gene: TRBD1; J gene: TRBJ2-7; clone size: .; V gene: TRBV28; CDR3 protein: CASSSRTGTGEQYF; CDR3 DNA: TGTGCCAGCAGTTCACGGACAGGGACGGGCGAGCAGTACTTC
D gene: TRBD2; J gene: TRBJ2-5; clone size: .; V gene: TRBV18; CDR3 protein: CASSPRGGETQYF; CDR3 DNA: TGTGCCAGCTCACCACGGGGGGGTGAGACCCAGTACTTC
D gene: TRBD1; J gene: TRBJ1-2; clone size: once; V gene: TRBV30; CDR3 protein: CAWSVLRQGVGGYTF; CDR3 DNA: TGTGCCTGGAGTGTATTACGCCAGGGGGTCGGTGGCTACACCTTC
D gene: .; J gene: TRBJ2-1; clone size: .; V gene: TRBV14; CDR3 protein: CASSQGEKGRNEQFF; CDR3 DNA: TGTGCCAGCAGCCAAGGCGAGAAAGGGAGGAATGAGCAGTTCTTC
D gene: .; J gene: TRBJ2-7; clone size: .; V gene: TRBV4-1; CDR3 protein: CASSRGGQVGGHEQYF; CDR3 DNA: TGCGCCAGCAGCCGGGGCGGACAGGTGGGGGGTCACGAGCAGTACTTC
D gene: TRBD1; J gene: TRBJ2-7; clone size: .; V gene: TRBV19; CDR3 protein: CACNSGTGVGEQYF; CDR3 DNA: TGTGCCTGCAATTCCGGGACAGGGGTAGGAGAGCAGTACTTC
D gene: TRBD1; J gene: TRBJ2-7; clone size: .; V gene: TRBV4-3; CDR3 protein: CASSQSRGGLYEQYF; CDR3 DNA: TGCGCCAGCAGCCAATCACGAGGGGGCCTCTACGAGCAGTACTTC
D gene: .; J gene: TRBJ1-6; clone size: few; V gene: TRBV19; CDR3 protein: CASSPGGQARTLHF; CDR3 DNA: TGTGCCAGTAGCCCAGGAGGCCAGGCTCGGACCCTCCACTTT
D gene: TRBD1; J gene: TRBJ1-2; clone size: .; V gene: TRBV5-5; CDR3 protein: CASSAGPGTASSGGYTF; CDR3 DNA: TGTGCCAGCAGCGCTGGGCCCGGGACAGCCTCTTCGGGTGGCTACACCTTC
D gene: TRBD2; J gene: TRBJ2-1; clone size: few; V gene: TRBV4-3; CDR3 protein: CASSQDPGGGGNEQFF; CDR3 DNA: TGCGCCAGCAGCCAAGATCCGGGCGGGGGGGGGAATGAGCAGTTCTTC
D gene: TRBD1; J gene: TRBJ1-2; clone size: .; V gene: TRBV30; CDR3 protein: CAWSIRRDRPNYGYTF; CDR3 DNA: TGTGCCTGGAGTATCCGTCGGGACAGGCCTAACTATGGCTACACCTTC
D gene: TRBD1; J gene: TRBJ1-1; clone size: .; V gene: TRBV13; CDR3 protein: CASSFDRGETEAFF; CDR3 DNA: TGTGCCAGCAGCTTCGACAGGGGGGAAACTGAAGCTTTCTTT
D gene: TRBD2; J gene: TRBJ2-3; clone size: .; V gene: TRBV27; CDR3 protein: CASSLPGLAPDTQYF; CDR3 DNA: TGTGCCAGCAGTTTACCGGGACTAGCGCCAGATACGCAGTATTTT
D gene: .; J gene: TRBJ1-4; clone size: .; V gene: TRBV18; CDR3 protein: CASSSDSPTNEKLFF; CDR3 DNA: TGTGCCAGCTCATCGGACAGTCCAACTAATGAAAAACTGTTTTTT